This TCR beta chain was captured by sequencing in a study of Graves' ophthalmopathy and Graves' hyperthyroidism. Findings and limits, study-wide: Progression of ophthalmopathy was predicted by the model with about 68% sensitivity and around 72% specificity. In separating ophthalmopathy from stable hyperthyroidism, a 13-signature model achieved roughly 90% sensitivity and over 80% specificity.

Researchers took RNA transcripts and amplified TCR beta CDR3 regions from them. An opening RT-PCR round employed HTBI primers and preceded a second-round multiplex PCR. TCRdb fed the multiplex PCR reads into MiXCR, producing one record per CDR3 protein. The sample holds about 390,000 distinct CDR3 sequences, roughly 15% seen once. This clonotype occurred a few times. Its antigen is unidentified. The sequencing sample was made of peripheral blood. This TCR derives from a woman under 30 with stable Graves' hyperthyroidism.

The chain's CDR3 is CAISETGSSYEQYF. The CDR3 DNA reads TGTGCCATCAGTGAGACGGGGAGCTCCTACGAGCAGTACTTC. The gene calls are TRBV10-3 and TRBJ2-7, with D perhaps TRBD2 (5 bases). Germline CDR1 reads ENHRY; CDR2 reads SYGVKD. CDR3 size: 14 residues. The V end lost 2 bases, the J end lost 0 bases, and 8 bases lay between the germline ends.